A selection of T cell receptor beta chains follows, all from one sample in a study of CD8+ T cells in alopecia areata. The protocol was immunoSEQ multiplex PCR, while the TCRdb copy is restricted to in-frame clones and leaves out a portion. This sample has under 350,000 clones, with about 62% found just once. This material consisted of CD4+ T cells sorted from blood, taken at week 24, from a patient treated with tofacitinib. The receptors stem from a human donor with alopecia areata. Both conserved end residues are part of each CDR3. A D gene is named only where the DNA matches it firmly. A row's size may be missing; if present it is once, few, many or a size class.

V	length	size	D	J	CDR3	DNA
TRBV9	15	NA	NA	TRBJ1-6	CASSVEGDRNSPLHF	TGTGCCAGCAGCGTAGAGGGGGATAGGAATTCACCCCTCCACTTT
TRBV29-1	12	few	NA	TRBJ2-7	CSVGQGLAEQYF	TGCAGCGTTGGGCAGGGCTTGGCCGAGCAGTACTTC
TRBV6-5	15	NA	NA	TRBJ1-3	CASSYRGARGNTIYF	TGTGCCAGCAGTTACCGGGGGGCGCGTGGAAACACCATATATTTT
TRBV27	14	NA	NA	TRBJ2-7	CASSYRGSAYEQYF	TGTGCCAGCAGTTACCGGGGATCGGCCTACGAGCAGTACTTC
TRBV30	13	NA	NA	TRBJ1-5	CAWSAGPNQPQHF	TGTGCCTGGAGTGCCGGTCCCAATCAGCCCCAGCATTTT
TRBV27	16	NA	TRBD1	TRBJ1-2	CASSSGQGALDSGYTF	TGTGCCAGCAGTTCCGGACAGGGGGCGCTGGATAGTGGCTACACCTTC
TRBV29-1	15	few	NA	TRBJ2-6	CSVTGPHSGANVLTF	TGCAGCGTTACCGGGCCCCACTCTGGGGCCAACGTCCTGACTTTC
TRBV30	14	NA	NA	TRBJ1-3	CAWNGIRYGNTIYF	TGTGCCTGGAACGGGATTCGGTACGGAAACACCATATATTTT
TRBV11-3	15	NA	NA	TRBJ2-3	CASSLGLFSTDTQYF	TGTGCCAGCAGCCTGGGACTCTTCTCCACAGATACGCAGTATTTT
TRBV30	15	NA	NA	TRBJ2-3	CAWSVGSTSTDTQYF	TGTGCCTGGAGTGTTGGGTCCACTAGCACAGATACGCAGTATTTT
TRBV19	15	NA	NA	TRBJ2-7	CASSIVAGAPLEQYF	TGTGCCAGTAGTATAGTCGCAGGGGCGCCTCTCGAGCAGTACTTC
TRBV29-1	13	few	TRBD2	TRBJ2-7	CSALGTSGVEQYF	TGCAGCGCCCTAGGGACTAGCGGCGTCGAGCAGTACTTC
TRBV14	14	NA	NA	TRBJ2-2	CASSLLRDEGELFF	TGTGCCAGCAGTCTACTCCGGGACGAAGGAGAGCTGTTTTTT
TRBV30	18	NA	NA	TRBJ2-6	CAWSVWLSIGPGANVLTF	TGTGCCTGGAGTGTTTGGCTTTCAATAGGCCCTGGGGCCAACGTCCTGACTTTC
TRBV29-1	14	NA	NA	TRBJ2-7	CSVRTEDGSYEQYF	TGCAGCGTTCGTACCGAAGACGGATCCTACGAGCAGTACTTC
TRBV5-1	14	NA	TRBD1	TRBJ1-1	CASSLGTGDTEAFF	TGCGCCAGCAGCTTAGGAACAGGGGACACTGAAGCTTTCTTT
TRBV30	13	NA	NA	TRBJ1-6	CAWSNSYNSPLHF	TGTGCCTGGAGTAACTCCTATAATTCACCCCTCCACTTT
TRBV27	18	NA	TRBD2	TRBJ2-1	CASKGGLAGGSAYNEQFF	TGTGCCAGCAAAGGAGGACTAGCGGGGGGGTCAGCCTACAATGAGCAGTTCTTC
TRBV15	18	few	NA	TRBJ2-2	CATSRAGRGLANTGELFF	TGTGCCACCAGCAGAGCTGGAAGGGGCCTCGCGAACACCGGGGAGCTGTTTTTT
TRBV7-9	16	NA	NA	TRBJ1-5	CASSLGEGTSNQPQHF	TGTGCCAGCAGCTTAGGTGAGGGGACAAGCAATCAGCCCCAGCATTTT
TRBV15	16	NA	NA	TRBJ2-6	CATSSPREAGANVLTF	TGTGCCACCAGCAGCCCCAGGGAGGCTGGGGCCAACGTCCTGACTTTC
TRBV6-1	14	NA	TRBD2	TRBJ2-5	CASSATSGVETQYF	TGTGCCAGCAGTGCGACTAGCGGGGTGGAGACCCAGTACTTC
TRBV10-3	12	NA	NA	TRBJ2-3	CAISSGTDTQYF	TGTGCCATCAGTAGCGGCACAGATACGCAGTATTTT
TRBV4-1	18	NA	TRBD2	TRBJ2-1	CASSPDGGGQRGRDEQFF	TGCGCCAGCAGCCCCGATGGGGGAGGCCAGCGGGGCAGGGATGAGCAGTTCTTC
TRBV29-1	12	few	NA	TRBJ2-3	CSVEGTRGPQYF	TGCAGCGTTGAAGGAACCAGGGGCCCTCAGTATTTT
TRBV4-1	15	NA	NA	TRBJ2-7	CASSQDKGYIYEQYF	TGCGCCAGCAGCCAAGATAAGGGATATATCTACGAGCAGTACTTC
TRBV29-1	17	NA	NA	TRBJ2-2	CSVATGQKGSNTGELFF	TGCAGCGTTGCAACTGGACAGAAGGGCTCGAACACCGGGGAGCTGTTTTTT
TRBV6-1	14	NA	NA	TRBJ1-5	CASSEGDSNQPQHF	TGTGCCAGCAGTGAAGGGGATAGCAATCAGCCCCAGCATTTT
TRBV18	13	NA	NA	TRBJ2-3	CASSPRETDTQYF	TGTGCCAGCTCACCCCGAGAGACAGATACGCAGTATTTT